Listed below are T cell receptor beta chains from one sample, sequenced in a study of T cells after posttransplantation cyclophosphamide. Data came from immunoSEQ multiplex PCR; TCRdb stores just in-frame clones and leaves some out. The table records 50,000 to 55,000 clones, 86% of them present only once. Sequencing was performed on PBMCs. The receptors originated from a man in his thirties or forties with a blood cancer, CMV-positive, and with a related stem cell donor. Each CDR3 is given with its conserved first and last residue. D genes are given only for firm matches. Size values are once, few and many counts, or a class for expanded clones, and some rows have none.

TRBJ2-7 | 14 | TRBD1 | NA | TRBV5-5 | TGTGCCAGCAGCGCCCGACAGGGGCACTACGAGCAGTACTTC | CASSARQGHYEQYF
TRBJ2-7 | 12 | NA | NA | TRBV11-1 | TGTGCCAGCAGCTTTCAGGAGGACGAGCAGTACTTC | CASSFQEDEQYF
TRBJ2-5 | 13 | NA | NA | TRBV30 | TGTGCCTGGAGTGTCGGAGGGGTTAGGACCCAGTACTTC | CAWSVGGVRTQYF
TRBJ2-3 | 13 | NA | few | TRBV9 | TGTGCCAGTGCGACTCTTCCGAGAGATACGCAGTATTTT | CASATLPRDTQYF
TRBJ2-7 | 15 | TRBD2 | few | TRBV6-5 | TGTGCCAGCAGTTTGAGACTAGCGGGAGCCTACGAGCAGTACTTC | CASSLRLAGAYEQYF
TRBJ1-6 | 12 | NA | NA | TRBV6-5 | TGTGCCAGCAGTTATTTAAATTCACCCCTCCACTTT | CASSYLNSPLHF
TRBJ2-7 | 12 | NA | NA | TRBV7-8 | TGTGCCAGCAGCCGCCCGGGCTACGAGCAGTACTTC | CASSRPGYEQYF
TRBJ2-3 | 18 | TRBD2 | NA | TRBV4-2 | TGTGCCAGCAGCCCTTTACCCAGCGGGAGAGGGGCCACAGATACGCAGTATTTT | CASSPLPSGRGATDTQYF
TRBJ1-4 | 13 | NA | NA | TRBV6-1 | TGTGCCAGCAGTGAAGTTAGGAGCGAAAAACTGTTTTTT | CASSEVRSEKLFF
TRBJ2-2 | 21 | TRBD2 | NA | TRBV10-2 | TGCGCCAGCAGTGTAGCGGTCGGGGGACTAGCGGGAGAAGCGAACACCGGGGAGCTGTTTTTT | CASSVAVGGLAGEANTGELFF
TRBJ2-3 | 15 | TRBD1 | once | TRBV10-3 | TGTGCCATCCGGGACAGGGGACTGGGAACAGATACGCAGTATTTT | CAIRDRGLGTDTQYF
TRBJ2-5 | 16 | TRBD1 | NA | TRBV7-3 | TGTGCCAGCCCCGATTACCGGGACAGGGTAGGAGAGACCCAGTACTTC | CASPDYRDRVGETQYF
TRBJ1-5 | 13 | NA | NA | TRBV18 | TGTGCCAGCTCACGGGGGGAGAATCAGCCCCAGCATTTT | CASSRGENQPQHF
TRBJ1-1 | 16 | TRBD1 | NA | TRBV29-1 | TGCAGCGTTGAATTACGTCGTAGCAGGGGGCATACTGAAGCTTTCTTT | CSVELRRSRGHTEAFF
TRBJ2-7 | 13 | TRBD2 | NA | TRBV27 | TGTGCCAGCAGTTGGGGAGGGTCCTACGAGCAGTACTTC | CASSWGGSYEQYF
TRBJ2-1 | 13 | TRBD2 | once | TRBV2 | TGTGCCAGCAGTGCGCTAGCGGACAATGAGCAGTTCTTC | CASSALADNEQFF
TRBJ1-1 | 13 | NA | few | TRBV28 | TGTGCCATTGCAGGCCTAATGAACACTGAAGCTTTCTTT | CAIAGLMNTEAFF
TRBJ2-2 | 16 | NA | NA | TRBV4-3 | TGCGCCAGCAGCCAAGGTCAGGGGTTGAACACCGGGGAGCTGTTTTTT | CASSQGQGLNTGELFF
TRBJ2-7 | 13 | NA | few | TRBV4-1 | TGCGCCAGCAGCCAAGATGGTCTATACGAGCAGTACTTC | CASSQDGLYEQYF
TRBJ1-1 | 11 | NA | NA | TRBV5-5 | TGTGCCAGCAAGAGGAACACTGAAGCTTTCTTT | CASKRNTEAFF
TRBJ1-3 | 14 | NA | NA | TRBV11-2 | TGTGCCAGCACCTACCGGGTCTCTGGAAACACCATATATTTT | CASTYRVSGNTIYF
TRBJ1-1 | 13 | TRBD1 | NA | TRBV29-1 | TGCAGCGCCGGACAGGGCAGGAACACTGAAGCTTTCTTT | CSAGQGRNTEAFF
TRBJ1-1 | 13 | NA | few | TRBV6-1 | TGTGCCAGCAGTGGTGTGTTTGGGGGGATAGCTTTCTTT | CASSGVFGGIAFF
TRBJ2-4 | 12 | NA | NA | TRBV9 | TGTGCCAGCAGCGTACCGGGAAACATTCAGTACTTC | CASSVPGNIQYF
TRBJ1-1 | 14 | TRBD1 | NA | TRBV11-3 | TGTGCCAGCAGCCCAGGACAGGGCAACACTGAAGCTTTCTTT | CASSPGQGNTEAFF
TRBJ2-7 | 17 | TRBD2 | NA | TRBV10-3 | TGTGCCATCAGTGAGATCGGACTAGCCGATAAAGCCTACGAGCAGTACTTC | CAISEIGLADKAYEQYF